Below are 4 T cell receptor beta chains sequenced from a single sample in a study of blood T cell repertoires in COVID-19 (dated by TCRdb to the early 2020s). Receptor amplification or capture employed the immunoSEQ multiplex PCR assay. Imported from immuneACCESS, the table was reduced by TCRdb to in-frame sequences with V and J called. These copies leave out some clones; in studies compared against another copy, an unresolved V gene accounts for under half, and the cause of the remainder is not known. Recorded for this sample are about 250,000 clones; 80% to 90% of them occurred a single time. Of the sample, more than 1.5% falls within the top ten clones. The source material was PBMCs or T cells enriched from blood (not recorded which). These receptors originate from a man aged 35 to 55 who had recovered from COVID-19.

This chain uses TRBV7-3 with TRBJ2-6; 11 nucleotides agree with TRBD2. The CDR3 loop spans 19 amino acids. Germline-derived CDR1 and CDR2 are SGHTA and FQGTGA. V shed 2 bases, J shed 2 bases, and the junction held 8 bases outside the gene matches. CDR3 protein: CASSLVGSGGATGANVLTF. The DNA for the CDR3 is TGTGCCAGCAGCTTAGTCGGTAGCGGGGGGGCCACTGGGGCCAACGTCCTGACTTTC.

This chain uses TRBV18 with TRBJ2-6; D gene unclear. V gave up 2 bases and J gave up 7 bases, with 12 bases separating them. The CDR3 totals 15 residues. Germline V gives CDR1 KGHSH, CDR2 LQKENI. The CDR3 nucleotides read TGTGCCAGCTCACCAGGCAGGAACAATGCCAACGTCCTGACTTTC. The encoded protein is CASSPGRNNANVLTF.

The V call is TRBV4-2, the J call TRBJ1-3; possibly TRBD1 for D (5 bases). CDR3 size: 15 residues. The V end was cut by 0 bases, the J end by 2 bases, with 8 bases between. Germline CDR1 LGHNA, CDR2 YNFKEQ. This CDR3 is CASSQDRVPGNTIYF. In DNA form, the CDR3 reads TGTGCCAGCAGCCAAGACAGGGTCCCTGGAAACACCATATATTTT.

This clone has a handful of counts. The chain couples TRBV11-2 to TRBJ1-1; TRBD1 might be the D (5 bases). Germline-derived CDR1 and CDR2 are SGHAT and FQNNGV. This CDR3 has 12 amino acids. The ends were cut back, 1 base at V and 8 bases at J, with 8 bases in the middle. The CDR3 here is CASSLGQGEAFF. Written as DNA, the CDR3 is TGTGCCAGCAGCTTAGGGCAGGGAGAAGCTTTCTTT. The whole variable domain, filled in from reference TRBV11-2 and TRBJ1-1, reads EAGVAQSPRYKIIEKRQSVAFWCNPISGHATLYWYQQILGQGPKLLIQFQNNGVVDDSQLPKDRFSAERLKGVDSTLKIQPAKLEDSAVYLCASSLGQGEAFFGQGTRLTVV.